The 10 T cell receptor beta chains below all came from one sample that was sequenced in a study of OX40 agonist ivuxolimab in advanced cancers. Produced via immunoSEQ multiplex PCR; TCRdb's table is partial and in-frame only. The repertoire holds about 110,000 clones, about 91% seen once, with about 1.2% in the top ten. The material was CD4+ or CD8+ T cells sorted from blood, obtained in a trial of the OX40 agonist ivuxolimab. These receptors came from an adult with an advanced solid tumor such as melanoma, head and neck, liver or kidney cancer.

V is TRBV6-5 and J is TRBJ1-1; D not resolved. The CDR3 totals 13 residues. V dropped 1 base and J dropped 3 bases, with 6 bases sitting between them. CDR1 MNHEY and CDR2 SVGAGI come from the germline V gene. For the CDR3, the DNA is TGTGCCAGCAGTTACTTGTCGGACACTGAAGCTTTCTTT. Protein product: CASSYLSDTEAFF.

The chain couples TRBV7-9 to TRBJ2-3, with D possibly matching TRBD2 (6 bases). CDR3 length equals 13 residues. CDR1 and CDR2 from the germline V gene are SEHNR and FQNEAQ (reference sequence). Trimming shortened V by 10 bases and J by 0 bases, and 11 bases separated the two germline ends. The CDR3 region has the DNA TGTGCCATAGCGGAGGGGAGCACAGATACGCAGTATTTT. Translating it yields CAIAEGSTDTQYF.

CDR3 sequence reads: CASRPGTGSSYEQYF. CDR3 nucleotides: TGTGCCAGCAGACCGGGGACAGGCAGCTCCTACGAGCAGTACTTC. The rearrangement links TRBV6-5 to TRBJ2-7; 8 bases are shared with TRBD1. V shed 6 bases and J 0 bases; nucleotides not matched to a gene: 7. The CDR3 runs 15 residues. Per germline, CDR1 MNHEY and CDR2 SVGAGI.

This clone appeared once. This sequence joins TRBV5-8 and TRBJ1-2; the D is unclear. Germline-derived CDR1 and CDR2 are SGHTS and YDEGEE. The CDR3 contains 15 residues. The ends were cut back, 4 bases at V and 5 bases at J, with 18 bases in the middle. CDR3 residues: CASSPVPGWEYGYTF. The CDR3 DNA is TGTGCCAGCAGCCCTGTTCCAGGATGGGAGTATGGCTACACCTTC.

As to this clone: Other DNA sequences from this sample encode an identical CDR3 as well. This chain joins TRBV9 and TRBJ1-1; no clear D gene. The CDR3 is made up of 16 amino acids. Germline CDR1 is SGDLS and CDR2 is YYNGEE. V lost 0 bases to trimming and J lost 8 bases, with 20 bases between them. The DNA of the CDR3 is TGTGCCAGCAGCGTAGCGGTACGGGGTTACGGCACCGAAGCTTTCTTT. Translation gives CASSVAVRGYGTEAFF.

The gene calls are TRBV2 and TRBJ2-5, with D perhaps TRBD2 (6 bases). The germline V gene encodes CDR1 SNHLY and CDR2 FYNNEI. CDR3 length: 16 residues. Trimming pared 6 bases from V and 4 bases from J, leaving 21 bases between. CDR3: CASSPSARGIGETQYF. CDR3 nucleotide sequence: TGTGCCAGCAGCCCTTCGGCCCGGGGGATCGGAGAGACCCAGTACTTC.

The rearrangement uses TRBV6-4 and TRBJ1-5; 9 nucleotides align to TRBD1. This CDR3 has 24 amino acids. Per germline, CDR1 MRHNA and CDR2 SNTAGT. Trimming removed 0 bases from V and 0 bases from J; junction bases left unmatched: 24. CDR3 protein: CASSDSIATGQGFGYIYSNQPQHF. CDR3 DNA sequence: TGTGCCAGCAGTGACTCTATAGCGACGGGACAGGGCTTCGGATATATATATAGCAATCAGCCCCAGCATTTT.

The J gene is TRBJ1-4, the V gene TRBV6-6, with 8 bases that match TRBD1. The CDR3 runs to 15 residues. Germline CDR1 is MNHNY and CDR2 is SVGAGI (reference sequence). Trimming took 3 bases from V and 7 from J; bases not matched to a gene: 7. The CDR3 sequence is CASSYLQGVGEKLFF. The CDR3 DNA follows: TGTGCCAGCAGTTATTTACAGGGGGTCGGTGAAAAACTGTTTTTT.

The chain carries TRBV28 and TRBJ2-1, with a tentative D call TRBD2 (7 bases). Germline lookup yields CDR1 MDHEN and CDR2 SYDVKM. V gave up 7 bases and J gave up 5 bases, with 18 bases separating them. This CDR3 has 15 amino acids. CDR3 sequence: CASTLGAGAHNEQFF. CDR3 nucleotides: TGTGCCAGCACCCTGGGGGCGGGAGCCCACAATGAGCAGTTCTTC.

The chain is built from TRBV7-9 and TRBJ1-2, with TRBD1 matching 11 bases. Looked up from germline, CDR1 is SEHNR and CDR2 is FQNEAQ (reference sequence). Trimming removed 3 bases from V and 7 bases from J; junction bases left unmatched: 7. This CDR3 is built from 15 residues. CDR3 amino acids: CASSFPGQGDLGYTF. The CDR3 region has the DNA TGTGCCAGCAGCTTCCCGGGACAGGGGGATCTTGGCTACACCTTC.